This T cell receptor (beta chain) was identified in a study of T cell changes during pregnancy in multiple sclerosis. About this clone: An end of the junction differs from the germline gene, which may be a read error.

Produced via immunoSEQ multiplex PCR; TCRdb's table is partial and in-frame only. The top ten clones hold 0.95% to 1.5% of a sample with about 42,000 clones, about 87% of them seen once. The material was CD4+ T cells from peripheral blood mononuclear cells, obtained in the second trimester of pregnancy. The receptor was derived from a female donor with multiple sclerosis, enrolled in a pregnancy study.

The CDR3 loop reads CATSRVRAEASF. CDR3 in DNA: TGTGCCACCAGCAGGGTAAGAGCTGAAGCTTCCTTT. The gene calls are TRBV15 and TRBJ1-1; D is unclear. Germline CDR1 and CDR2: LNHNV and YYDKDF (reference sequence). The CDR3 is made up of 12 amino acids. Variable domain in full (rest from reference TRBV15 and TRBJ1-1): DAMVIQNPRYQVTQFGKPVTLSCSQTLNHNVMYWYQQKSSQAPKLLFHYYDKDFNNEADTPDNFQSRRPNTSFCFLDIRSPGLGDTAMYLCATSRVRAEASFGQGTRLTVV.